The clone carrying this T cell receptor (beta chain) was counted only a few times. The CDR3 is 14 amino acids. V dropped 4 bases and J dropped 7; count of bases not matched to a gene: 4. Germline CDR1 is SGHVS and CDR2 is FNYEAQ. This record belongs to a study of human T cells and chemical hapten exposure. Study context: The study enrolled mostly female patients with alopecia areata, totalis or universalis.

TCRdb fed the RACE reads into MiXCR, producing one record per CDR3 protein. The sample records about 380,000 distinct CDR3 sequences, 4% to 5.5% being singletons. Described time point: patch test 1, 2 weeks after DPC sensitization. Treatment described: therapeutic diphenylcyclopropenone sensitization with weekly scalp DPC. The source was whole blood, collected in connection with sensitization to the hapten diphenylcyclopropenone (DPC). The rearrangement joins TRBV7-6 to TRBJ2-7; 13 bases map to TRBD2. This receptor was taken from a woman between 45 and 65 years old with alopecia areata. Some clones in this sample may be carry-over from other donors' samples. The chain's CDR3 is CASSSLAGGKEQYF. The CDR3 nucleotides are TGTGCCAGCAGCTCACTAGCGGGAGGGAAGGAGCAGTACTTC.